This T cell receptor beta chain originates from a study of metastatic and nonmetastatic thyroid tumors (dated by TCRdb to between 2020 and 2021). Describing the broader study: For patients with malignant and with benign thyroid disease, the researchers compared repertoires between peripheral blood samples and tumor or nodule tissue samples. What the authors observed across the whole study: TCR beta diversity was reported as significantly higher in malignant tumors than in benign nodules, in both blood and tumor samples.

V and J lose 6 bases and 0 bases, and a span of 15 bases separates them. The cysteine opens and the phenylalanine closes a CDR3 of 15 amino acids. CDR3 DNA only is kept here, 45 bases in frame from base 1. In the germline V gene, CDR1 corresponds to SNHLY and CDR2 to FYNNEI. No treatment had been received by any patient before thyroid surgery. Patient clinical samples collected from about 2012 to 2019 were retrospectively analysed using T-cell receptor beta sequencing. Libraries came from PCR. TCRdb lists the instrument as Illumina HiSeq 4000. The TCR beta-chain CDR3 region of each patient was profiled by high-throughput sequencing. Per the authors' processing: CDR3 differences across clinicopathological groups were used to build a classifier for discriminating distant-metastatic papillary thyroid cancer patients. The Shannon index was used to measure repertoire diversity, and the Morisita-Horn index was used to measure how similar tumor and blood repertoires were. TCRdb reprocessed the public reads (quality trimming at Q25 with fastp, clone calling with MiXCR) and kept in-frame beta chains. It is TCRdb's table, rather than the study itself, that gives the V and J calls and clone size. The sample contains tens of thousands of clones, 15% to 20% of them found a single time. 22% of the sample is taken by the ten largest.

The table lists this clone with many counts. Its antigen remains undetermined. Within one base of it there is no much larger clone, and no base qualities were kept. The sequence was obtained from a female donor with papillary thyroid cancer or a benign thyroid nodule (not recorded which). Some clones in this sample may be carry-over from other donors' samples. What was sequenced was blood. This sequence uses TRBV2 and TRBJ2-7; the D gene cannot be resolved reliably. The DNA sequence is given as TGTGCCAGCAGGTACTTAGTACCTAGCTCCTACGAGCAGTACTTC. It translates as CASRYLVPSSYEQYF. Here the CDR3 is joined to the reference TRBV2 and TRBJ2-7 genes, and the full variable domain is: EPEVTQTPSHQVTQMGQEVILRCVPISNHLYFYWYRQILGQKVEFLVSFYNNEISEKSEIFDDQFSVERPDGSNFTLKIRSTKLEDSAMYFCASRYLVPSSYEQYFGPGTRLTVT.